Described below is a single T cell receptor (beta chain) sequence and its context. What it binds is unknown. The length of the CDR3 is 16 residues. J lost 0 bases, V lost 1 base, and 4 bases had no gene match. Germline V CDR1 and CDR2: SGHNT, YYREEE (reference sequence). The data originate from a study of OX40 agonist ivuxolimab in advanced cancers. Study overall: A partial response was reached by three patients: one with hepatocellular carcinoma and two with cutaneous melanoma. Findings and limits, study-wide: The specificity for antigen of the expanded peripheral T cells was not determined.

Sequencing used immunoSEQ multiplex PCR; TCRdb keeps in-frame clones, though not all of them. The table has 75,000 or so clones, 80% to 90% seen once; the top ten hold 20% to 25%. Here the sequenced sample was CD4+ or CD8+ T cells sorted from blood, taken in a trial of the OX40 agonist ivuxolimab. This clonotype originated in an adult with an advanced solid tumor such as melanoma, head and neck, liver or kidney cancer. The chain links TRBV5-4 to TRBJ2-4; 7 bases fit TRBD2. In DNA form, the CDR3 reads TGTGCCAGCAGCTTGTTCGGGGGGTCAGCCAAAAACATTCAGTACTTC. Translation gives CASSLFGGSAKNIQYF.